Described below is a single TCR beta chain sequence and its context. These data belong to a study of blood T cell repertoires in COVID-19. A case of COVID-19 had been met by exposed participants within 2 weeks before study entry. This CDR3 has 16 residues. From germline, CDR1 is LGHDT and CDR2 YNNKEL (reference sequence). J gave up 9 bases and V 4 bases, and 12 bases lay outside the gene matches. The data were produced by immunoSEQ multiplex PCR, yet TCRdb's version contains in-frame clones alone and is incomplete. The data hold about 300,000 clones, with just under 90% observed a single time. The sample taken for sequencing was PBMCs or T cells enriched from blood (not recorded which). The chain couples TRBV3-1 (or the pseudogene TRBV3-2) to TRBJ2-5; 12 bases fit TRBD2. This receptor was obtained from a woman in her fifties or sixties who had been exposed to COVID-19. The CDR3 region has the DNA TGTGCCAGCAGCCGGCTTACTAGCGGGGGGTCGGGGGCCCAGTACTTC. Residues: CASSRLTSGGSGAQYF.